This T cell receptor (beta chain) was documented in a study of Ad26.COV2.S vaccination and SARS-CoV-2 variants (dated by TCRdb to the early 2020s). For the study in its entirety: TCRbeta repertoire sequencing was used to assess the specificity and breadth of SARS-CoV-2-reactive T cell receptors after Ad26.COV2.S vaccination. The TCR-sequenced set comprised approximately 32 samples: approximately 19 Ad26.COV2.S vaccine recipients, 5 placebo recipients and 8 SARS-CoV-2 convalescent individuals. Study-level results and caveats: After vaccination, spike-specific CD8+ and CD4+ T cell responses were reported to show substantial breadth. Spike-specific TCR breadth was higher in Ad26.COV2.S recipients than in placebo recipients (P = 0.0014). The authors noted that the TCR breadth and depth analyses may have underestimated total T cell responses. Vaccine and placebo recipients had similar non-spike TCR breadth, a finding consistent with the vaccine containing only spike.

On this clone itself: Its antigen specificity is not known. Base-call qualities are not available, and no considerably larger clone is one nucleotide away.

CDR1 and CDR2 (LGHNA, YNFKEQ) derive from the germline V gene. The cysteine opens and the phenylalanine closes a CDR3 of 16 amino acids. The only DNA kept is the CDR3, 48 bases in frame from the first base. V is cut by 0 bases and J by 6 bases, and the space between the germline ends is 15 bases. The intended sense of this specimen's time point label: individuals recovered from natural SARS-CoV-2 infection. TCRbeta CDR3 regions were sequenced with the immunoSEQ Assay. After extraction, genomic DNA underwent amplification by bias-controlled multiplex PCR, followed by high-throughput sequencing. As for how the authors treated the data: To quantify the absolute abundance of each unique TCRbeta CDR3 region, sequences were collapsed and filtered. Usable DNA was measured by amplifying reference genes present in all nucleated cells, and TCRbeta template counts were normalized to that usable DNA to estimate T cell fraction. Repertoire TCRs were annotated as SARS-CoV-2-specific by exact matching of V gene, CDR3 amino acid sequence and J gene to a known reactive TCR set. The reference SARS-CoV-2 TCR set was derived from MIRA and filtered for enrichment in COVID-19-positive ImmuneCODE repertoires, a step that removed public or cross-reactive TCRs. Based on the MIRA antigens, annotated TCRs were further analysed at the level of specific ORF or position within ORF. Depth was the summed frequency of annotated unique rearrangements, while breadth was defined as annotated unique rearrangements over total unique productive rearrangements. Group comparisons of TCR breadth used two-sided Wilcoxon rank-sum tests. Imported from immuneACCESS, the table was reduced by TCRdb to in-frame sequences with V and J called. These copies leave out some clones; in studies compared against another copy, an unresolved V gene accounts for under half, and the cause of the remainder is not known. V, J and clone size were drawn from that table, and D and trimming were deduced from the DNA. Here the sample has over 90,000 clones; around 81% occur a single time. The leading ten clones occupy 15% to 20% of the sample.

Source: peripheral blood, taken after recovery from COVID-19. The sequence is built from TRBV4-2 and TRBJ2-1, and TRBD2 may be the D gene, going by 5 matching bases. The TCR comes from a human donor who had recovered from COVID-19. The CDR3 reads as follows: CASSQDLGSDINEQFF. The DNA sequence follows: TGTGCCAGCAGCCAAGATCTGGGTAGCGATATCAATGAGCAGTTCTTC.